One sample yielded the 7 T cell receptor beta chains listed below, sequenced in a study of response to subunit inactivated influenza vaccine. TCRdb re-called the RT-PCR reads with MiXCR, one entry per CDR3 protein. Among 200,000 to 300,000 distinct CDR3 sequences listed, about 12% were seen once. The source was non-naive T cells sorted from PBMCs, collected about 14 days before vaccination. The receptors derive from a man aged 50 to 60 who received an inactivated influenza vaccine.

This clonotype has only a few counts. This chain uses TRBV20-1 with TRBJ2-1; the match to TRBD2 covers 9 bases. V dropped 2 bases and J dropped 7; count of bases not matched to a gene: 6. The CDR3 has 14 residues. Germline CDR1 reads DFQATT; CDR2 reads SNEGSKA (reference sequence). The CDR3 here is CSARLTSGRNEQFF. For the CDR3, the DNA is TGCAGTGCTAGATTGACTAGCGGACGGAATGAGCAGTTCTTC.

The chain employs TRBV19 and TRBJ2-7; possible D gene TRBD1, 5 bases. Germline V gives CDR1 LNHDA, CDR2 SQIVND (reference sequence). The CDR3 sequence is 13 residues long. The V end was cut by 4 bases, the J end by 3 bases, with 10 bases between. CDR3 DNA sequence: TGTGCCAGTAGTAAACAGGCACACTACGAGCAGTACTTC. As protein: CASSKQAHYEQYF.

This clonotype turned up a few times. The V call is TRBV6-5, the J call TRBJ1-1, with D perhaps matching TRBD1 (6 bases). Germline V gene data show CDR1 as MNHEY and CDR2 as SVGAGI. The CDR3 loop spans 15 amino acids. Trimming shortened V by 0 bases and J by 4 bases, and 12 bases separated the two germline ends. The CDR3 loop is CASSYSVVGATEAFF. The CDR3 DNA sequence: TGTGCCAGCAGTTACTCCGTAGTGGGGGCCACTGAAGCTTTCTTT.

V usage is TRBV11-2 and J usage is TRBJ2-3; no firm D call. This CDR3 has 22 amino acids. Germline V gene lookup returns CDR1 SGHAT and CDR2 FQNNGV. V lost 0 bases and J 3 bases, leaving 31 bases between the germline ends. The CDR3 DNA reads as TGTGCCAGCAGCTTAGATGGGTTAGGCGCAGTTTCAAGTAAAGTATCGACAGATACGCAGTATTTT. Protein sequence: CASSLDGLGAVSSKVSTDTQYF.

The chain combines TRBV25-1 with TRBJ2-5, with 9 positions matching TRBD1. The V gene's germline CDR1 is MGHDK and CDR2 SYGVNS. This CDR3 is built from 14 residues. V dropped 3 bases and J dropped 4; count of bases not matched to a gene: 3. CDR3 sequence reads: CASSEGGQGETQYF. CDR3 DNA sequence: TGTGCCAGCAGTGAGGGGGGACAGGGAGAGACCCAGTACTTC.

Ten or more counts support this clonotype. The chain is built from TRBV11-2 and TRBJ2-2; either TRBD1 or TRBD2 may supply D (6 bases each). The CDR3 spans 15 residues. The V end was cut by 5 bases, the J end by 5 bases, with 15 bases between. The germline V gene has CDR1 SGHAT and CDR2 FQNNGV. This chain's CDR3 is CASSLEGGDTGELFF. DNA for the CDR3: TGTGCCAGCAGCCTCGAGGGGGGCGATACCGGGGAGCTGTTTTTT.

This clonotype was picked up a small number of times. The V and J genes are TRBV28 and TRBJ1-5, with D possibly being TRBD1 (5 bases). In germline, CDR1 is MDHEN, CDR2 SYDVKM. V was pared by 3 bases and J by 7 bases, with 13 bases between. The CDR3 spans 14 residues. In nucleotides, the CDR3 is TGTGCCAGCAGTTTCGGGGGAGGGCGGCAGCCCCAGCATTTT. Its protein product is CASSFGGGRQPQHF.